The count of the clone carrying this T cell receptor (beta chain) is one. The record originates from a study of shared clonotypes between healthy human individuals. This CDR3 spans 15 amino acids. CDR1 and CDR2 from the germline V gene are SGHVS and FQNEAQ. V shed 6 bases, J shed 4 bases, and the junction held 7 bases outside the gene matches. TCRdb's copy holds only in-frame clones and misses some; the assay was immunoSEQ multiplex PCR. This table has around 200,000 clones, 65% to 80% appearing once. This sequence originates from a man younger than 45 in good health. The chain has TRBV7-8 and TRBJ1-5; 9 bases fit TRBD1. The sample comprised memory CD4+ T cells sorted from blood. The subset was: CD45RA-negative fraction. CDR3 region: CASRTGTGRNQPQHF. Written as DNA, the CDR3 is TGTGCCAGCAGAACCGGGACAGGGCGAAATCAGCCCCAGCATTTT.